Listed below are T cell receptor beta chains from one sample, sequenced in a study of cytomegalovirus exposure and HLA in healthy donors. Using immunoSEQ multiplex PCR, the repertoire was profiled, and TCRdb retains in-frame clones only, with some absent. Among some 83,000 clones listed, more than 70% were seen once. Material: PBMCs. The receptors shown here come from a man aged 55 to 69 in good health and CMV-seronegative. Both conserved end residues are part of each CDR3. D genes are given only for firm matches. Part of the rows lack a size; the others show once, few, many or a class for expanded clones.

d_call: .
clone_size: few
v_call: TRBV6-5
j_call: TRBJ1-2
cdr3_nt: TGTGCCAGCCGCCAGGCCTCCCTCTATGGCTACACCTTC
cdr3_aa: CASRQASLYGYTF

d_call: TRBD1
clone_size: .
v_call: TRBV5-6
j_call: TRBJ1-2
cdr3_nt: TGTGCCAGCAGCGTGGGACAGGCTAACTATGGCTACACCTTC
cdr3_aa: CASSVGQANYGYTF

d_call: .
clone_size: .
v_call: TRBV2
j_call: TRBJ2-7
cdr3_nt: TGTGCCAGCAGTAAGGACGGGAGCTCCTACGAGCAGTACTTC
cdr3_aa: CASSKDGSSYEQYF

d_call: TRBD2
clone_size: few
v_call: TRBV7-9
j_call: TRBJ2-2
cdr3_nt: TGTGCCAGCAGCCGGAGAACTAGCGGGGTCGGGGAGCTGTTTTTT
cdr3_aa: CASSRRTSGVGELFF

d_call: .
clone_size: .
v_call: TRBV6-1
j_call: TRBJ2-5
cdr3_nt: TGTGCCAGCAGCCCCCCGGCGGTTTCAACCCAGTACTTC
cdr3_aa: CASSPPAVSTQYF

d_call: .
clone_size: .
v_call: TRBV27
j_call: TRBJ1-5
cdr3_nt: TGTGCCAGCAGTTTGCGGCGGGGGGTAAGAGAGCCCCAGCATTTT
cdr3_aa: CASSLRRGVREPQHF

d_call: .
clone_size: few
v_call: TRBV2
j_call: TRBJ1-4
cdr3_nt: TGTGCCAGCAAAAGAGAGCTCTTTAATGAAAAACTGTTTTTT
cdr3_aa: CASKRELFNEKLFF

d_call: TRBD1
clone_size: .
v_call: TRBV27
j_call: TRBJ1-2
cdr3_nt: TGTGCCAGCAGTCCTGGACAGGGGGGCACCCGCTACACCTTC
cdr3_aa: CASSPGQGGTRYTF

d_call: .
clone_size: .
v_call: TRBV4-1
j_call: TRBJ1-1
cdr3_nt: TGCGCCAGCAGCCAAGTGGGGCTGAACACTGAAGCTTTCTTT
cdr3_aa: CASSQVGLNTEAFF

d_call: .
clone_size: .
v_call: TRBV14
j_call: TRBJ2-2
cdr3_nt: TGTGCCAGCAGCCAATCTCGGACCGGGGAGCTGTTTTTT
cdr3_aa: CASSQSRTGELFF

d_call: TRBD1
clone_size: .
v_call: TRBV6-5
j_call: TRBJ1-1
cdr3_nt: TGTGCCAGCATCGAGGACAGGGGAAGCACTGAAGCTTTCTTT
cdr3_aa: CASIEDRGSTEAFF

d_call: .
clone_size: .
v_call: TRBV9
j_call: TRBJ2-7
cdr3_nt: TGTGCCAGCAGCGTAGGAGGGTTCCCCTACGAGCAGTACTTC
cdr3_aa: CASSVGGFPYEQYF

d_call: TRBD1
clone_size: few
v_call: TRBV5-6
j_call: TRBJ1-2
cdr3_nt: TGTGCCAGCAGCTCCGGGACAGGTCTTTTCTATGGCTACACCTTC
cdr3_aa: CASSSGTGLFYGYTF

d_call: .
clone_size: few
v_call: TRBV30
j_call: TRBJ2-5
cdr3_nt: TGTGCCTGGACAGGGCAAAAGACCCAGTACTTC
cdr3_aa: CAWTGQKTQYF

d_call: TRBD2
clone_size: .
v_call: TRBV6-1
j_call: TRBJ2-5
cdr3_nt: TGTGCCAGCAGTGAACTAGCGGGGGGACCGCAGGAGACCCAGTACTTC
cdr3_aa: CASSELAGGPQETQYF

d_call: TRBD2
clone_size: few
v_call: TRBV30
j_call: TRBJ2-5
cdr3_nt: TGTGCCTGGAGTGCCGGGAGGGGCGGAGAGACCCAGTACTTC
cdr3_aa: CAWSAGRGGETQYF

d_call: TRBD2
clone_size: .
v_call: TRBV7-9
j_call: TRBJ2-5
cdr3_nt: TGTGCCAGCAGCTTAGGTCTAGCGGGAGAGACCCAGTACTTC
cdr3_aa: CASSLGLAGETQYF

d_call: TRBD2
clone_size: .
v_call: TRBV9
j_call: TRBJ2-2
cdr3_nt: TGTGCCAGCAGCCCACAACCGGGACTAGACATCGGGGAGCTGTTTTTT
cdr3_aa: CASSPQPGLDIGELFF

d_call: TRBD1
clone_size: .
v_call: TRBV10-2
j_call: TRBJ2-7
cdr3_nt: TGCGCCAGCAGTGACGTTGGGACAGTCTACGAGCAGTACTTC
cdr3_aa: CASSDVGTVYEQYF

d_call: TRBD1
clone_size: .
v_call: TRBV6-4
j_call: TRBJ2-7
cdr3_nt: TGTGCCAGCAGTGAGGACCATAACTCGGACAGGGGGCGGTACGAGCAGTACTTC
cdr3_aa: CASSEDHNSDRGRYEQYF

d_call: .
clone_size: .
v_call: TRBV15
j_call: TRBJ2-7
cdr3_nt: TGTGCCACCAGCAGAGATTTCACAGAACAAGCCCTACGGGAGCAGTACTTC
cdr3_aa: CATSRDFTEQALREQYF

d_call: .
clone_size: few
v_call: TRBV18
j_call: TRBJ2-3
cdr3_nt: TGTGCCAGCTCACCGGGACGGAGGGTAGATACGCAGTATTTT
cdr3_aa: CASSPGRRVDTQYF

d_call: .
clone_size: once
v_call: TRBV14
j_call: TRBJ1-3
cdr3_nt: TGTGCCAGCAGGACAGTCTCTGGAAACACCATATATTTT
cdr3_aa: CASRTVSGNTIYF

d_call: .
clone_size: .
v_call: TRBV6-1
j_call: TRBJ2-5
cdr3_nt: TGTGCCAGCAGTGAAGCGCGAGGAAGGGGAGAGACCCAGTACTTC
cdr3_aa: CASSEARGRGETQYF

d_call: .
clone_size: .
v_call: TRBV19
j_call: TRBJ1-1
cdr3_nt: TGTGCCAGTAGGTCAGGGGTTTGGGGTGAAGCTTTCTTT
cdr3_aa: CASRSGVWGEAFF

d_call: .
clone_size: .
v_call: TRBV4-2
j_call: TRBJ2-4
cdr3_nt: TGTGCCAGCAGCCAGGGGGACATTAACATTCAGTACTTC
cdr3_aa: CASSQGDINIQYF

d_call: TRBD1
clone_size: few
v_call: TRBV2
j_call: TRBJ1-5
cdr3_nt: TGTGCCAGCAACGGACAGGGGGAGCCCCAGCATTTT
cdr3_aa: CASNGQGEPQHF

d_call: .
clone_size: .
v_call: TRBV20-1
j_call: TRBJ2-7
cdr3_nt: TGCAGTGCCGGACACGATGAGCAGTACTTC
cdr3_aa: CSAGHDEQYF

d_call: .
clone_size: few
v_call: TRBV6-1
j_call: TRBJ1-3
cdr3_nt: TGTGCCAGCAAGGGGGACACCATATATTTT
cdr3_aa: CASKGDTIYF

d_call: TRBD1
clone_size: .
v_call: TRBV27
j_call: TRBJ1-6
cdr3_nt: TGTGCCAGCAGTTTCCGACAGGGGAATTCACCCCTCCACTTT
cdr3_aa: CASSFRQGNSPLHF

d_call: TRBD2
clone_size: .
v_call: TRBV27
j_call: TRBJ2-1
cdr3_nt: TGTGCCAGCAGTTTATTCCCACAGCGGGGGGGTTCCTACAATGAGCAGTTCTTC
cdr3_aa: CASSLFPQRGGSYNEQFF

d_call: TRBD2
clone_size: .
v_call: TRBV30
j_call: TRBJ2-3
cdr3_nt: TGTGCCTGGAGCCAGGGCTTAGGGACTAGCGAAGATACGCAGTATTTT
cdr3_aa: CAWSQGLGTSEDTQYF

d_call: .
clone_size: .
v_call: TRBV4-1
j_call: TRBJ2-3
cdr3_nt: TGCGCCAGCAGCAAAGGGATAGCGGCTAGCACAGATACGCAGTATTTT
cdr3_aa: CASSKGIAASTDTQYF

d_call: .
clone_size: .
v_call: TRBV2
j_call: TRBJ1-2
cdr3_nt: TGTGCCAGCAGTGCGGGACACCGCCTTTCTAACTATGGCTACACCTTC
cdr3_aa: CASSAGHRLSNYGYTF

d_call: .
clone_size: .
v_call: TRBV19
j_call: TRBJ2-3
cdr3_nt: TGTGCCACCAAGGTGTTCTCCGGGTCTAGCACAGATACGCAGTATTTT
cdr3_aa: CATKVFSGSSTDTQYF